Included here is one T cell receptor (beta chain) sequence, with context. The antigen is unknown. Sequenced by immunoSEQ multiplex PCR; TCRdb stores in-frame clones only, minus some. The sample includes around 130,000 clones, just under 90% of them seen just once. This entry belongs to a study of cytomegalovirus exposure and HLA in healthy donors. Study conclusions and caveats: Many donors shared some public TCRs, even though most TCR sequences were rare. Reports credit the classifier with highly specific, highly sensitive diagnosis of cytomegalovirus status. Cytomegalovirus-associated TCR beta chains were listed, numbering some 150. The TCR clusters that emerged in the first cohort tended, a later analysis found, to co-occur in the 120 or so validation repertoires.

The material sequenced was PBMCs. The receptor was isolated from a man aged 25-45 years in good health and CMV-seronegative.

The CDR3, as DNA: TGTGCCAGCAGCTTAGCGGGGGGGGCGCACTACGAGCAGTACTTC. It is translated as CASSLAGGAHYEQYF. The chain combines TRBV11-2 with TRBJ2-7, with 8 bases that match TRBD2. Trimming removed 1 base from V and 3 bases from J; junction bases left unmatched: 5. The CDR3 sequence is 15 residues long. Germline lookup yields CDR1 SGHAT and CDR2 FQNNGV.